The 30 T cell receptor beta chains listed next were all sequenced from one sample in a study of blood T cells in healthy people across ages. A sample-barcoded 5' primer and a J-beta primer mix were used in a second PCR of roughly 7 to 11 cycles. From the 5' RACE reads, TCRdb called clonotypes with MiXCR, one entry per CDR3 protein. The sample yields 1.4 million or so distinct CDR3 sequences, under 55% seen once. The sample comprised blood. The receptors originated from a woman aged 18-29 years in good health.

The CDR3 here is CSVERGHSEKLFF. The CDR3 DNA sequence: TGCAGCGTTGAAAGAGGCCATAGTGAAAAACTGTTTTTT. The chain links TRBV29-1 to TRBJ1-4, with D unclear. Trimming took 2 bases from V and 7 from J, leaving 11 bases between them. The V gene's germline CDR1 is SQVTM and CDR2 ANQGSEA. The CDR3 has 13 residues.

This clonotype turned up a few times. This sequence joins TRBV20-1 and TRBJ2-7; tentative D call: TRBD1 (5 bases). The CDR3 loop spans 13 amino acids. Per germline, CDR1 DFQATT and CDR2 SNEGSKA (reference sequence). Trimming pared 1 base from V and 3 bases from J, leaving 10 bases between. The CDR3 spells CSARGSRDYEQYF. In nucleotides, the CDR3 is TGCAGTGCTAGAGGTAGCAGGGACTACGAGCAGTACTTC.

The CDR3 loop reads CAWTGDNEKLFF. CDR3 sequence (DNA): TGTGCCTGGACGGGAGATAATGAAAAACTGTTTTTT. The chain joins TRBV30 to TRBJ1-4; D is ambiguous. V was trimmed by 4 bases and J by 4 bases, leaving 7 bases between them. This CDR3 comprises 12 residues. Germline V gene sequence: CDR1 GTSNPN, CDR2 SVGIG (reference sequence).

The V and J genes are TRBV7-2 and TRBJ2-7; D uncertain. CDR3 length equals 13 residues. V lost 6 bases to trimming and J lost 3 bases, with 12 bases between them. Germline V lookup: CDR1 SGHTA, CDR2 FQGNSA. The CDR3 sequence is CASSHHINYEQYF. DNA of the CDR3: TGTGCCAGCAGTCACCATATCAACTACGAGCAGTACTTC.

The rearrangement joins TRBV12-3 or TRBV12-4 to TRBJ2-1; D gene ambiguous. Trimming took off 3 bases at V and 10 bases at J, with 16 bases between the two ends. This CDR3 is built from 14 residues. The CDR3 sequence is CASSLSPARNEQFF. The CDR3 nucleotides read TGTGCCAGCAGTTTGTCTCCCGCTAGGAACGAGCAGTTCTTC.

The CDR3 sequence: CASSLDRVQGYTF. In DNA, the CDR3 is TGTGCCAGCAGCCTCGACAGGGTACAAGGCTACACCTTC. The chain couples TRBV6-2 or TRBV6-3 to TRBJ1-2, with 7 bases lining up with TRBD1. The junction had 9 bases not matched to a gene; V was cut back by 6 bases and J by 8 bases. The CDR3 extends over 13 amino acids. Germline V gives CDR1 MNHEY, CDR2 SVGEGT.

This clonotype was detected a few times. The rearrangement uses TRBV6-2 or TRBV6-3 and TRBJ2-1; TRBD1 matches at 7 bases. CDR1 and CDR2 from the germline V gene are MNHEY and SVGEGT. Trimming removed 5 bases from V and 9 bases from J; junction bases left unmatched: 13. CDR3 size: 15 residues. As DNA, the CDR3 is TGTGCCAGCAGTCAGGACAGGCTATTGGTGGGTGAGCAGTTCTTC. It translates to CASSQDRLLVGEQFF.

CDR3 sequence: CSAEGANAYEQYF. CDR3 sequence (DNA): TGCAGTGCAGAGGGGGCAAATGCCTACGAGCAGTACTTC. The gene calls are TRBV20-1 and TRBJ2-7; the match to TRBD1 covers 7 bases. V gave up 6 bases and J gave up 2 bases; unmatched junction bases: 7. The CDR3 totals 13 residues. The germline CDR1 and CDR2 sequences are DFQATT and SNEGSKA (reference sequence).

J is TRBJ2-3 and V is TRBV9, with D unclear. V shed 1 base and J shed 4 bases, with 10 bases lying between them. CDR3 length: 14 residues. From germline, CDR1 is SGDLS and CDR2 YYNGEE. Here the CDR3 reads CASSVPPGADTQYF. The CDR3 DNA reads TGTGCCAGCAGCGTACCCCCTGGGGCAGATACGCAGTATTTT.

This clonotype has more than one count but fewer than ten. The chain couples TRBV9 to TRBJ2-5; no clear D. Germline values: CDR1 SGDLS, CDR2 YYNGEE. Trimming took 6 bases from V and 3 from J, leaving 15 bases between them. This CDR3 is built from 14 residues. The CDR3 coding sequence is TGTGCCAGCATCCGAGAGTTTGGAAAAGAGACCCAGTACTTC. Residues: CASIREFGKETQYF.

This chain links TRBV12-3 or TRBV12-4 with TRBJ1-2, with D perhaps matching TRBD1 (6 bases). The V gene lost 3 bases and the J gene lost 6 bases, with 11 bases spanning the gap. The CDR3 is 13 amino acids. The CDR3 spells CASSLGGGNGYTF. DNA for the CDR3: TGTGCCAGCAGTTTGGGAGGGGGTAATGGCTACACCTTC.

V and J are TRBV7-2 and TRBJ1-1; 7 nucleotides line up with TRBD1. CDR1 is SGHTA and CDR2 is FQGNSA in the germline V gene. The CDR3 totals 15 residues. V lost 5 bases to trimming and J lost 4 bases; unmatched junction nucleotides: 10. This CDR3 reads CASSDPVGQVTEAFF. The CDR3 coding sequence is TGTGCCAGCAGCGATCCGGTAGGACAGGTCACTGAAGCTTTCTTT.

The chain employs TRBV7-8 and TRBJ2-3; D is uncertain. The V gene lost 5 bases and the J gene lost 6 bases, with 15 bases spanning the gap. The germline gives CDR1 SGHVS, CDR2 FQNEAQ. The CDR3 totals 14 residues. The CDR3 DNA reads TGTGCCAGCAGCCCCGGTCCAGAATCGGATACGCAGTATTTT. It encodes CASSPGPESDTQYF.

The gene calls are TRBV21-1 and TRBJ2-7; the table assigns TRBD1, which was not confirmed against the DNA. The J call is uncertain, as TRBJ2-5 better fits the DNA end. TRBV21-1 is a listed pseudogene. The CDR3 loop spans 12 amino acids. CDR3 nucleotide sequence: TGTGCCAGCAGCAAGCCAGGGGAGACCCAGTACTTC. Translating it yields CASSKPGETQYF.

The sample holds a few counts of this clonotype. CDR3 protein: CASSNLGPEVNEKLFF. DNA for the CDR3: TGTGCCAGCAGCAACCTAGGACCTGAGGTTAATGAAAAACTGTTTTTT. This chain links TRBV21-1 with TRBJ1-4. TRBV21-1 is termed a pseudogene. This CDR3 region has 16 residues.

The gene calls are TRBV3-1 and TRBJ2-1; D remains unclear. The CDR3 is made up of 15 amino acids. Germline V lookup: CDR1 LGHDT, CDR2 YNNKEL (reference sequence). The V end was cut by 0 bases, the J end by 6 bases, with 12 bases between. As DNA, the CDR3 is TGTGCCAGCAGCCAAGATTTCGGTTATTCCAATGAGCAGTTCTTC. Translation: CASSQDFGYSNEQFF.

This clonotype has just a few counts. The rearrangement links TRBV12-3 or TRBV12-4 to TRBJ2-3, with no clear D. V was cut by 3 bases and J by 3 bases, with 7 bases left in between. The CDR3 totals 13 residues. The CDR3, as DNA: TGTGCCAGCAGTTTGCAGGCAACAGATACGCAGTATTTT. Translating gives CASSLQATDTQYF.

This chain connects TRBV20-1 to TRBJ1-4; TRBD1 matches 9 bases. After removal of 3 bases from V and 7 bases from J, the junction contained 6 bases not matched to a gene. The CDR3 sequence is 14 residues long. From germline, CDR1 is DFQATT and CDR2 SNEGSKA (reference sequence). CDR3: CSASFGQGTEKLFF. The DNA for the CDR3 is TGCAGTGCTAGCTTCGGACAGGGGACTGAAAAACTGTTTTTT.

The chain couples TRBV28 to TRBJ1-5; tentative D call: TRBD1 (5 bases). Trimming removed 4 bases from V and 0 bases from J, with 16 bases in between. The germline V gene encodes CDR1 MDHEN and CDR2 SYDVKM. This CDR3 is built from 17 residues. The CDR3 sequence is CASSSPDSFYSNQPQHF. CDR3 nucleotide sequence: TGTGCCAGCAGTTCGCCCGACAGCTTTTATAGCAATCAGCCCCAGCATTTT.

This clonotype was observed a handful of times. This chain links TRBV19 with TRBJ1-1; D remains ambiguous. In germline, CDR1 is LNHDA, CDR2 SQIVND (reference sequence). The V gene lost 2 bases and the J gene lost 2 bases, with 12 bases spanning the gap. The CDR3 has 15 amino acids. CDR3 nucleotides: TGTGCCAGTAGTATATTTCCAGACTCAAACACTGAAGCTTTCTTT. It specifies CASSIFPDSNTEAFF.

In the case of this clonotype: A clone one base away is much larger, so this may be a read error. The gene calls are TRBV12-3 or TRBV12-4 and TRBJ1-1; no firm D call. The CDR3 has 10 residues. The chain's CDR3 is CANSLSEAFF. The CDR3 DNA is TGTGCCAACAGTCTGAGTGAAGCTTTCTTT.

The sample holds a few counts of this clonotype. The chain carries TRBV10-3 and TRBJ2-3; no firm D call. Germline V gene sequence: CDR1 ENHRY, CDR2 SYGVKD. This CDR3 is built from 14 residues. The germline V and J ends were trimmed by 2 bases and 0 bases, with 6 bases remaining between them. The CDR3 nucleotides read TGTGCCATCAGTGAGCCCCTTAGCACAGATACGCAGTATTTT. It translates to CAISEPLSTDTQYF.

This clonotype has only a few counts. The chain combines TRBV6-1 with TRBJ2-7, with 14 bases lining up with TRBD2. The germline CDR1 and CDR2 sequences are MNHNS and SASEGT. The CDR3 is 16 amino acids. J lost 1 base, V lost 9 bases, and 8 bases had no gene match. The CDR3 region is CASTTSGRANSYEQYF. The CDR3, as DNA: TGTGCCAGTACGACTAGCGGGAGGGCCAATTCCTACGAGCAGTACTTC.

This clonotype was seen only a few times. The chain employs TRBV14 and TRBJ2-7; tentative D call: TRBD1 (6 bases). CDR3 length: 17 amino acids. The germline V and J ends were trimmed by 2 bases and 0 bases, with 17 bases remaining between them. Germline V gene lookup returns CDR1 SGHDN and CDR2 FVKESK. The CDR3 nucleotides read TGTGCCAGCAGCCAACTCCAGGGGACACCATCCTCCTACGAGCAGTACTTC. Its protein product is CASSQLQGTPSSYEQYF. The variable domain in full, completed from reference TRBV14 and TRBJ2-7, reads EAGVTQFPSHSVIEKGQTVTLRCDPISGHDNLYWYRRVMGKEIKFLLHFVKESKQDESGMPNNRFLAERTGGTYSTLKVQPAELEDSGVYFCASSQLQGTPSSYEQYFGPGTRLTVT.

This clonotype has a handful of counts. The chain carries TRBV29-1 and TRBJ1-1, with D uncertain. The CDR3 spans 14 residues. Looked up from germline, CDR1 is SQVTM and CDR2 is ANQGSEA. Trimming pared 1 base from V and 6 bases from J, leaving 15 bases between. The CDR3, as DNA: TGCAGCGTTGAAGGAATCGTAGGGCCGTCTGAAGCTTTCTTT. It translates to CSVEGIVGPSEAFF.

The rearrangement links TRBV12-3 or TRBV12-4 to TRBJ1-1, with 9 bases lining up with TRBD1. V gave up 6 bases and J gave up 4 bases; unmatched junction bases: 6. CDR3 length: 14 amino acids. The DNA of the CDR3 is TGTGCCAGCAGGCCGCACAGGGGGCTCACTGAAGCTTTCTTT. Translating it yields CASRPHRGLTEAFF.

This clonotype has just a few counts. This rearrangement joins TRBV7-9 to TRBJ2-4; tentative D call: TRBD1 (6 bases). Looked up from germline, CDR1 is SEHNR and CDR2 is FQNEAQ (reference sequence). Trimming removed 5 bases from V and 0 bases from J, with 14 bases in between. The CDR3 is made up of 16 amino acids. The CDR3 is CASSPPGGQAKNIQYF. The CDR3 region has the DNA TGTGCCAGCAGCCCCCCTGGGGGCCAAGCCAAAAACATTCAGTACTTC. Full variable domain (outside the CDR3, taken from reference TRBV7-9 and TRBJ2-4): DTGVSQNPRHKITKRGQNVTFRCDPISEHNRLYWYRQTLGQGPEFLTYFQNEAQLEKSRLLSDRFSAERPKGSFSTLEIQRTEQGDSAMYLCASSPPGGQAKNIQYFGAGTRLSVL.

The rearrangement links TRBV5-1 to TRBJ2-7, with 7 bases lining up with TRBD2. CDR3 size: 15 residues. Germline V gene sequence: CDR1 SGHRS, CDR2 YFSETQ. J was trimmed by 2 bases and V by 4 bases; bases with no gene match: 9. The CDR3 sequence: CASSIRTSDPYEQYF. In DNA, the CDR3 is TGCGCCAGCAGCATCCGCACTAGCGACCCCTACGAGCAGTACTTC. The full variable domain, rest sourced from reference TRBV5-1 and TRBJ2-7, is KAGVTQTPRYLIKTRGQQVTLSCSPISGHRSVSWYQQTPGQGLQFLFEYFSETQRNKGNFPGRFSGRQFSNSRSEMNVSTLELGDSALYLCASSIRTSDPYEQYFGPGTRLTVT.

The V gene is TRBV4-2, the J gene TRBJ2-7; 12 bases align to TRBD2. Germline CDR1 LGHNA, CDR2 YNFKEQ. J was trimmed by 5 bases and V by 0 bases; bases with no gene match: 5. CDR3 length equals 16 residues. This CDR3 reads CASSQEPSGGADEQYF. The CDR3 DNA sequence: TGTGCCAGCAGCCAAGAACCTAGCGGGGGGGCCGACGAGCAGTACTTC.

The V call is TRBV27, the J call TRBJ1-4, with 7 nucleotides matching TRBD1. The CDR3 totals 16 residues. V was clipped by 2 bases and J by 7 bases; unmatched bases: 10. Germline CDR1 is MNHEY and CDR2 is SMNVEV (reference sequence). The CDR3 region is CASSLVLGQGGEKLFF. The CDR3 bases are TGTGCCAGCAGTTTAGTTCTTGGGCAGGGGGGTGAAAAACTGTTTTTT.